Below, 2 T cell receptor beta chains from the same sample are listed, as sequenced in a study of blood T cell repertoires in COVID-19 (dated by TCRdb to 2018 to 2020). The method behind the library was the immunoSEQ multiplex PCR assay. TCRdb limited this immuneACCESS table to in-frame rearrangements with V and J called. A share of clones is missing; checked studies link under half to unresolved V genes, and the rest is unexplained. In this sample the table shows 70,000 or so clones, around nine tenths of which occur a single time. Of the sample, 29% falls within the top ten clones. The sample consisted of peripheral blood. The source is a woman of 80 years or more with active or convalescent COVID-19.

This clone appeared once. The gene calls are TRBV4-3 and TRBJ2-1; TRBD2 might be the D (6 bases). The CDR3 consists of 16 residues. Germline lookup yields CDR1 LGHNA and CDR2 YSLEER. V lost 1 base, J lost 4 bases, and 14 bases lay in between. Here the CDR3 DNA reads TGCGCCAGCAGCCAAGGGTGGGGGGTTGGTTACAATGAGCAGTTCTTC. Encoded protein: CASSQGWGVGYNEQFF.

The chain combines TRBV18 with TRBJ2-1, with TRBD2 identical over 10 bases. With 9 bases clipped from V and 7 bases from J, the junction kept 6 bases outside the gene matches. This CDR3 spans 13 amino acids. From germline, CDR1 is KGHSH and CDR2 LQKENI. Here the CDR3 reads CASRAGGRNEQFF. CDR3 coding DNA: TGTGCCAGTCGAGCGGGGGGGCGGAATGAGCAGTTCTTC.